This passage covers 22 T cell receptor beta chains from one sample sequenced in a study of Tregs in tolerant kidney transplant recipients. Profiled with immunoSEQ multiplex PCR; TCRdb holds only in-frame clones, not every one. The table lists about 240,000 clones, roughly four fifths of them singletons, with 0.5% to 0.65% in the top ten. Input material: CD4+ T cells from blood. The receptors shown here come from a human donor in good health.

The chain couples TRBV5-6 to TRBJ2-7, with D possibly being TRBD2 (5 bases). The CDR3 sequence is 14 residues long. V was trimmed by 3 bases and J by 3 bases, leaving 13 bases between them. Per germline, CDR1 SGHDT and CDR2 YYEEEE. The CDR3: CASSWAGRGYEQYF. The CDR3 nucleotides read TGTGCCAGCAGCTGGGCGGGTAGAGGCTACGAGCAGTACTTC.

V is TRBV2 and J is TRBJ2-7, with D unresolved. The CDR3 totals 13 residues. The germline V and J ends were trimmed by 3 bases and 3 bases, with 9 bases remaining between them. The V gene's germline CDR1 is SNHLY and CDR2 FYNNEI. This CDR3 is CASSDGQIYEQYF. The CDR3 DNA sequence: TGTGCCAGCAGTGACGGTCAGATCTACGAGCAGTACTTC.

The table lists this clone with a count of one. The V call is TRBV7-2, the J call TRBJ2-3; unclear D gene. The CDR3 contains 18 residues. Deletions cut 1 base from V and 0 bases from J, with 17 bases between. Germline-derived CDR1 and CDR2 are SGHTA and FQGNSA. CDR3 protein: CASSLVGRAYGSTDTQYF. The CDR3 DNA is TGTGCCAGCAGCTTAGTGGGTAGGGCTTACGGAAGCACAGATACGCAGTATTTT.

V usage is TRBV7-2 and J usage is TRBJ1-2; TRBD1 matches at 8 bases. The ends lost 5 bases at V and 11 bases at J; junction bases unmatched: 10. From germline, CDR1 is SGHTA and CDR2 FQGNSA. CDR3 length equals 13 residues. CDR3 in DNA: TGTGCCAGCAGCGCCCAGGGGGCATTAGGTTACACCTTC. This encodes CASSAQGALGYTF.

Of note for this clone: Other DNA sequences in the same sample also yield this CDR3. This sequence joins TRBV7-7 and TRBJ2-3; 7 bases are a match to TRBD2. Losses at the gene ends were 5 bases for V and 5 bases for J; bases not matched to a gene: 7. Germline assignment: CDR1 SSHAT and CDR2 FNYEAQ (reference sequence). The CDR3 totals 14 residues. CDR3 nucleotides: TGTGCCAGCAGCCCAGGCTTAGCGGGAGATACGCAGTATTTT. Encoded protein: CASSPGLAGDTQYF.

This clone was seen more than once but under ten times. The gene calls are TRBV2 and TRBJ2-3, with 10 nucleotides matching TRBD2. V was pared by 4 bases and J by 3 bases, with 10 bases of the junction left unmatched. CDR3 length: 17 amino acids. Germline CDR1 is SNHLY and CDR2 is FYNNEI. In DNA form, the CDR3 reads TGTGCCAGCAGTGTGATTCCAGCGGGGGGGCCTACAGATACGCAGTATTTT. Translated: CASSVIPAGGPTDTQYF.

The CDR3 sequence: CSVEDRGGSETQYF. Here the CDR3 DNA reads TGCAGCGTTGAAGATCGGGGAGGGTCAGAGACCCAGTACTTC. V and J are TRBV29-1 and TRBJ2-5; TRBD2 matches 7 bases. Per the germline V gene, CDR1 is SQVTM and CDR2 is ANQGSEA. The length of the CDR3 is 14 residues. V dropped 0 bases and J dropped 4; count of bases not matched to a gene: 5. The variable domain in full, completed from reference TRBV29-1 and TRBJ2-5, reads SAVISQKPSRDICQRGTSLTIQCQVDSQVTMMFWYRQQPGQSLTLIATANQGSEATYESGFVIDKFPISRPNLTFSTLTVSNMSPEDSSIYLCSVEDRGGSETQYFGPGTRLLVL.

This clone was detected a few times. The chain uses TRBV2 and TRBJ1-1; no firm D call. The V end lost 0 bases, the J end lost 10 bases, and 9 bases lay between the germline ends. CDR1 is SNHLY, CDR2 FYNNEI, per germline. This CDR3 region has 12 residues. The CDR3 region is CASSEALQGAFF. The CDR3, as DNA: TGTGCCAGCAGTGAAGCGCTTCAAGGAGCTTTCTTT. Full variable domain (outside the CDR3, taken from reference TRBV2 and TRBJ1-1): EPEVTQTPSHQVTQMGQEVILRCVPISNHLYFYWYRQILGQKVEFLVSFYNNEISEKSEIFDDQFSVERPDGSNFTLKIRSTKLEDSAMYFCASSEALQGAFFGQGTRLTVV.

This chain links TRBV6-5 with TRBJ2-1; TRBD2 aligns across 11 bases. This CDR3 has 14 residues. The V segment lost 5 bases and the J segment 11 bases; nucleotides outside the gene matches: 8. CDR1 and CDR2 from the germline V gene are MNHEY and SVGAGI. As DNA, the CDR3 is TGTGCCAGCAGTGCCCCCGGGACTAGCGGAAAGCAGTTCTTC. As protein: CASSAPGTSGKQFF.

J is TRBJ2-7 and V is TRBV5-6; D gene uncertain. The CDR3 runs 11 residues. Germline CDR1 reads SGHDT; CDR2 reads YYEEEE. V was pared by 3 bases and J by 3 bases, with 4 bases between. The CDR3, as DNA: TGTGCCAGCAGCTCGAACTACGAGCAGTACTTC. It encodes CASSSNYEQYF.

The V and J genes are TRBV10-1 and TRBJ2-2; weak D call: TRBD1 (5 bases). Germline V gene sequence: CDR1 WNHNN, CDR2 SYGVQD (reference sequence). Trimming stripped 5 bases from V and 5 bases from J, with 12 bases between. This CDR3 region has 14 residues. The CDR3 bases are TGCGCCAGCAGTAATATAGGGGCGACCGGGGAGCTGTTTTTT. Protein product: CASSNIGATGELFF.

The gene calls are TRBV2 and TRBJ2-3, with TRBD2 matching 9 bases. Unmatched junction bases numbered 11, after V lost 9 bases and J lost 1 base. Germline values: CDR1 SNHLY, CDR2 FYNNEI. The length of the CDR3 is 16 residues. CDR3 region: CASHLGGGGGTDTQYF. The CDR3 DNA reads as TGTGCCAGTCATCTGGGCGGGGGGGGAGGCACAGATACGCAGTATTTT.

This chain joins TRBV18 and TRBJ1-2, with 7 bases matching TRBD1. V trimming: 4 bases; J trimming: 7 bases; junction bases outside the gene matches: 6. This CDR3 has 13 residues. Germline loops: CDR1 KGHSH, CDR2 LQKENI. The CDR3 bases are TGTGCCAGCTCACGACAGGGAGGATTTGGCTACACCTTC. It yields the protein CASSRQGGFGYTF.

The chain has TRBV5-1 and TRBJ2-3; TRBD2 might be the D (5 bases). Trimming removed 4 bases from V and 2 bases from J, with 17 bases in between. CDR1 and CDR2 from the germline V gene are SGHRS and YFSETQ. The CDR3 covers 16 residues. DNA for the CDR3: TGCGCCAGCAGCCCTGGTAAACTAGTTAACACAGATACGCAGTATTTT. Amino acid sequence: CASSPGKLVNTDTQYF.

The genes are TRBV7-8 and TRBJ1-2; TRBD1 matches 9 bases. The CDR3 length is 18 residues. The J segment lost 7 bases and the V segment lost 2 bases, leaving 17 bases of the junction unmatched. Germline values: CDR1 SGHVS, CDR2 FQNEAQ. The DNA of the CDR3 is TGTGCCAGCAGCTTATTAGACCCCGGACAGGGGCGCCTGAGTGGCTACACCTTC. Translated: CASSLLDPGQGRLSGYTF.

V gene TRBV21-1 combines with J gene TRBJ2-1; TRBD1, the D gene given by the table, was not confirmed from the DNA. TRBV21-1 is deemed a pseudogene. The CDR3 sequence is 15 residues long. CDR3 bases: TGTGCCAGCAGCAAGGGACAGAGGGGAGACAATGAGCAGTTCTTC. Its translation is CASSKGQRGDNEQFF.

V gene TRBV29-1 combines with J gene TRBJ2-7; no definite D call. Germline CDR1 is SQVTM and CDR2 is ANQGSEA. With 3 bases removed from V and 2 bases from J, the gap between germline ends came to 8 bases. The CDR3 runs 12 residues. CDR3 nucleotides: TGCAGCGTTGATGTGGGCCCCTACGAGCAGTACTTC. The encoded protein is CSVDVGPYEQYF.

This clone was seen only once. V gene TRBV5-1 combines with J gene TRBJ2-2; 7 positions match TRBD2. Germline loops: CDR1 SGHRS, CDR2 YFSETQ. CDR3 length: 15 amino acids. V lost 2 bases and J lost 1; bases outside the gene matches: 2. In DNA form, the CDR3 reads TGCGCCAGCAGCTTTACGGGAGGGAACACCGGGGAGCTGTTTTTT. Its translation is CASSFTGGNTGELFF.

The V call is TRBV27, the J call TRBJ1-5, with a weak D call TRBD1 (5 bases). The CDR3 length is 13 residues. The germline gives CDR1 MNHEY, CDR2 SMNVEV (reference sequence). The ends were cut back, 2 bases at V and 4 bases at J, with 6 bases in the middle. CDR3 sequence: CASSLAGNQPQHF. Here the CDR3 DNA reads TGTGCCAGCAGTTTAGCAGGGAATCAGCCCCAGCATTTT.

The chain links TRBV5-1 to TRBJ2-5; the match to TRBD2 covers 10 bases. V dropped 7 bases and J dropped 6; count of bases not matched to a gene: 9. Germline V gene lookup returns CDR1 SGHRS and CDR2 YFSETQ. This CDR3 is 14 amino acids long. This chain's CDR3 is CASGSGGASQTQYF. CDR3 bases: TGCGCCAGCGGAAGCGGGGGGGCCTCTCAGACCCAGTACTTC.

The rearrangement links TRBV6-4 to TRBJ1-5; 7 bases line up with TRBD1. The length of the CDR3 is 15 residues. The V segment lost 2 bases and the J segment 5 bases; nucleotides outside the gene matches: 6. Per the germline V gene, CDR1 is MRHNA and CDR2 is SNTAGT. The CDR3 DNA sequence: TGTGCCAGCAGTGACCCACGACAGGGTGATCAGCCCCAGCATTTT. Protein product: CASSDPRQGDQPQHF.

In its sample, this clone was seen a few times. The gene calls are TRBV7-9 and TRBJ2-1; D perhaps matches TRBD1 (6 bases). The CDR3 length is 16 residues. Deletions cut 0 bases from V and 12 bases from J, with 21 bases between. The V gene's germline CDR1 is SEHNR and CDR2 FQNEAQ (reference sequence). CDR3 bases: TGTGCCAGCAGCTTAGCCCGGACAGACTCCCTCTCGGCGCAGTTCTTC. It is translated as CASSLARTDSLSAQFF.